A single T cell receptor beta chain is shown here with its context. This clone has just a few counts. The specificity of this receptor is unknown. The record has no base qualities; no much larger clone is one base away. The immunoSEQ Assay, a bias-controlled multiplex PCR, was used to amplify TCRbeta CDR3 regions from genomic DNA. As for the authors' bioinformatics: Nucleated cell counts per sample were estimated from amplification of reference gene primers within the assay. Sequence reads were collapsed and filtered to measure the absolute abundance of every unique TCRbeta CDR3 rearrangement. For each sample, productive Simpson clonality was calculated as the square root of Simpson's diversity index across productive rearrangements. TCRdb carries this immuneACCESS record with in-frame sequences only. Its versions omit some clonotypes, under half of them owing to an unresolved V gene in the studies checked, with the rest unexplained. That table gives V, J and clone size, and the DNA gave D and trimming. For this sample there are fewer than 250,000 clones; approximately 86% appear just once. Under 2% of the sample is held by the ten biggest clonotypes.

Another Seattle source contributed samples from volunteer blood donors who had recovered from COVID-19. The collaborating institutions used their own protocols to collect whole blood in K2EDTA tubes. For TCRbeta analysis, collaborators shipped samples in one of three forms: frozen whole blood, isolated PBMCs, or DNA extracted from either of those sample types. This sample was included in a study of blood T cell repertoires in COVID-19 (dated by TCRdb to the early 2020s). For the study in its entirety: The collaborator samples originated in the United States, Italy and Spain and spanned the acute and convalescent phases of COVID-19. The material from the prospective study consisted of cDNA or gDNA derived from T cells, B-cell-depleted T cells, or PBMCs. Deeply sampled blood TCRbeta repertoires from subjects exposed to, actively infected with, or recovered from COVID-19 were included in the dataset. A freely available public database, intended as a resource for researchers studying the immune response to SARS-CoV-2, is where the repertoires were released. Samples were obtained from the ongoing ImmuneRACE study (first 160 participants) and from 1,200 or so subjects provided by 6 global collaborators. A de-identified subject ID, COVID-19 status, age in years and sex were almost always included in the sample metadata. Where available, HLA class I and class II types were taken from metadata supplied by the sample provider and were not determined by assay-based typing. Here is what the overall study found, with its caveats: How much clinical and demographic metadata was included differed by source and by participant, and the metadata was provided uncurated.

Sequencing input: peripheral blood. This receptor was identified in a woman aged 55-70 years who had recovered from COVID-19.

The CDR3 reads CASSQSLPGQGGNEQFF. The bases are TGTGCCAGCAGCCAATCGCTTCCGGGACAGGGAGGCAATGAGCAGTTCTTC. The V gene is TRBV16 and the J gene is TRBJ2-1; 9 junctional bases match TRBD1. Its CDR3 holds 17 amino acids, cysteine through phenylalanine. The sequence is cut down to CDR3 DNA, 51 bases in frame from base 1. Based on the germline V gene, the CDR1 and CDR2 sequences are KGHSY and FQNENV. Trimming takes 0 bases off V and 6 bases off J; junction bases not matched to a gene: 9.